This section outlines one TCR beta chain sequence together with its context. The sample belongs to a study of blood T cell repertoires in COVID-19. Overall study: The analysed material was cDNA or gDNA that came from T cells, B-cell-depleted T cells, or PBMCs.

Trimming left V 3 bases short and J 1 base short, with 9 bases between. Germline lookup yields CDR1 KGHSH and CDR2 LQKENI. The CDR3 runs to 15 residues. Clones were sequenced by immunoSEQ multiplex PCR, and TCRdb holds only the in-frame ones, with some missing. Of about 250,000 clones listed, 86% are singletons. Sequencing was carried out using peripheral blood. The receptor comes from a woman older than 75 with COVID-19, enrolled during active disease. This chain connects TRBV18 to TRBJ1-4; D remains ambiguous. Written as DNA, the CDR3 is TGTGCCAGCTCACCCCCTCGGGGAACTAATGAAAAACTGTTTTTT. Translating gives CASSPPRGTNEKLFF. Complete variable domain (other parts from reference TRBV18 and TRBJ1-4): NAGVMQNPRHLVRRRGQEARLRCSPMKGHSHVYWYRQLPEEGLKFMVYLQKENIIDESGMPKERFSAEFPKEGPSILRIQQVVRGDSAAYFCASSPPRGTNEKLFFGSGTQLSVL.